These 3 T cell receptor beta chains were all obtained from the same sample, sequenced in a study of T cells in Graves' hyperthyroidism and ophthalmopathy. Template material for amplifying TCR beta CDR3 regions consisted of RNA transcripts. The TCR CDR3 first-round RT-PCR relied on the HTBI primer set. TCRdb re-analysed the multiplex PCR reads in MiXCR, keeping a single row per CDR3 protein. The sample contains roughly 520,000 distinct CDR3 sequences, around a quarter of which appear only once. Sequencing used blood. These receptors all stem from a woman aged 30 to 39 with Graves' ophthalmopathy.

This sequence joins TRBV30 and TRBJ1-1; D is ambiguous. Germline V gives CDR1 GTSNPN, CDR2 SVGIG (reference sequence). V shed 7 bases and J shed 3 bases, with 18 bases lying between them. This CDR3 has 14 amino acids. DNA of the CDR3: TGTGCCTACCCTCGGAGAGCTTTTGACACTGAAGCTTTCTTT. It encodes CAYPRRAFDTEAFF.

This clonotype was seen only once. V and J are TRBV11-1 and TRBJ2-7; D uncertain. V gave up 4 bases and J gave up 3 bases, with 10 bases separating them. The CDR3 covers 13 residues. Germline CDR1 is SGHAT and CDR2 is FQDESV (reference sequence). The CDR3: CASSSATDYEQYF. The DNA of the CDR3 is TGTGCCAGCAGCTCAGCGACCGACTACGAGCAGTACTTC.

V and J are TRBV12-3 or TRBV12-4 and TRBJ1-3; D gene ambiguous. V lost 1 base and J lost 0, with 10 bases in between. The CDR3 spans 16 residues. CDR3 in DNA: TGTGCCAGCAGTTTAGTTCTCACCAGCTCTGGAAACACCATATATTTT. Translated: CASSLVLTSSGNTIYF.